The clone carrying this TCR beta chain showed up many times. Its target is unknown. Inclusion characteristics of ophthalmopathy patients comprised a Clinical Activity Score of at least 3, a NOSPECS grade of at least 4, and duration under 3 months. Diagnoses used clinical symptoms, serum thyroxine and TRAb, thyroid ultrasound and orbital computed tomography. This specimen comes from a study of T cells in Graves' hyperthyroidism and ophthalmopathy. From RNA transcripts, TCR beta CDR3 regions were amplified. HTBI primers drove first-round RT-PCR of the TCR CDR3. Each CDR3 protein is one row after TCRdb ran MiXCR on the multiplex PCR reads. The table shows approximately 690,000 distinct CDR3 sequences, with about a fifth occurring only once. Study outcomes and limitations: Blood held most thyroid clonotypes expanded above 0.001 frequency.

The germline V gene encodes CDR1 KGHSH and CDR2 LQKENI. There are 12 residues in the CDR3. V gave up 2 bases and J gave up 6 bases, with 7 bases separating them. The sample consisted of blood. The TCR comes from a man younger than 40 with Graves' ophthalmopathy. The V call is TRBV18, the J call TRBJ1-2; the D is unclear. CDR3 protein: CASSPGSHGYTF. For the CDR3, the DNA is TGTGCCAGCTCACCAGGGTCTCATGGCTACACCTTC.